The rows below give T cell receptor beta chains drawn from one sample of a study of blood T cell repertoires in COVID-19. Sequencing used immunoSEQ multiplex PCR; TCRdb keeps in-frame clones, though not all of them. Of roughly 42,000 clones listed, about 92% were seen once; the top ten hold 0.35% to 0.4%. The sample taken for sequencing was peripheral blood. These receptors came from a man aged 50 to 60 with COVID-19, enrolled during active disease. Each CDR3 is given with its conserved first and last residue. A D gene is named only where the DNA matches it firmly. For some rows the clone size is stated as once, few or many, or as a class when expanded; others skip it.

TRBV21-1	TRBJ2-7	-	-	TGTGCCAGCAGCATCGCTTCTAGCGGGAGCGAGCAGTACTTC	CASSIASSGSEQYF
TRBV9	TRBJ2-6	-	-	TGTGCCAGCAGCGTAGCTACCCGGGGTACTGGGGCCAACGTCCTGACTTTC	CASSVATRGTGANVLTF
TRBV6-5	TRBJ1-6	TRBD1	-	TGTGCCAGCTCGACAGGGGGCTATTCACCCCTCCACTTT	CASSTGGYSPLHF
TRBV7-6	TRBJ2-1	TRBD2	-	TGTGCCAGCAGCTTTGGGACTAGCGGGGGCAATGAGCAGTTCTTC	CASSFGTSGGNEQFF
TRBV25-1	TRBJ2-5	-	-	TGTGCCAGCAGTGGACAGGAAGTAGAGACCCAGTACTTC	CASSGQEVETQYF
TRBV5-1	TRBJ1-3	-	-	TGCGCCAGCAGACCGCAGGGGACGGGAAACACCATATATTTT	CASRPQGTGNTIYF
TRBV18	TRBJ2-1	-	-	TGTGCCAGCTCACCACCTCAGGGGGGTAAGGCCAATGAGCAGTTCTTC	CASSPPQGGKANEQFF
TRBV6-2/TRBV6-3	TRBJ2-5	TRBD1	-	TGTGCCAGCAGTTTTCCGGGACAGCAAGAGACCCAGTACTTC	CASSFPGQQETQYF
TRBV20-1	TRBJ2-7	-	-	TGCAGTGCTAGAGGAGCCTACGAGCAGTACTTC	CSARGAYEQYF
TRBV19	TRBJ2-7	TRBD2	-	TGTGCCAGTAGTCCGGGGACTAGCGACTCCTACGAGCAGTACTTC	CASSPGTSDSYEQYF
TRBV4-3	TRBJ1-5	TRBD1	-	TGCGCCAGCAGCGTACAGGGGGGGTATCAGCCCCAGCATTTT	CASSVQGGYQPQHF
TRBV19	TRBJ2-1	TRBD2	-	TGTGCCAGTAGTGGAGGACTAGCGGGAGAGTATGAGCAGTTCTTC	CASSGGLAGEYEQFF
TRBV6-5	TRBJ1-1	TRBD1	-	TGTGCCAGCAGTTACTCTGGGACAGGGGACAAAGCTTTCTTT	CASSYSGTGDKAFF
TRBV4-3	TRBJ1-1	TRBD1	-	TGCGCCAGCAGCCAAGCAGGCGGACAGGATGGGAACACTGAAGCTTTCTTT	CASSQAGGQDGNTEAFF
TRBV2	TRBJ2-7	-	-	TGTGCCAGCAGTGACTCCTTGGCGGCTTACGAGCAGTACTTC	CASSDSLAAYEQYF
TRBV15	TRBJ2-1	-	-	TGTGCCACCAGAAGCGGACTTTCCTACAATGAGCAGTTCTTC	CATRSGLSYNEQFF
TRBV7-9	TRBJ2-7	-	-	TGTGCCAGCAGGCCCCCGAGAGCCTACGAGCAGTACTTC	CASRPPRAYEQYF
TRBV5-1	TRBJ2-7	TRBD1	-	TGCGCCAGCAGTCCCGACAGGGGGTCATACGAGCAGTACTTC	CASSPDRGSYEQYF
TRBV3-1/TRBV3-2	TRBJ1-4	-	-	TGTGCCAGCAGCCAAGCGCGGCGCCTTGGAAAACTGTTTTTT	CASSQARRLGKLFF
TRBV3-1/TRBV3-2	TRBJ1-1	TRBD1	-	TGTGCCAGCAGCCGACAGGGGGCCGACACTGAAGCTTTCTTT	CASSRQGADTEAFF
TRBV29-1	TRBJ1-6	-	-	TGCAGCGTTAAGATCGGGGACTATAATTCACCCCTCCACTTT	CSVKIGDYNSPLHF
TRBV4-2	TRBJ2-7	TRBD2	-	TGTGCCAGCAGCCAAGGGCTAGCGGGAGGCGCCTACGAGCAGTACTTC	CASSQGLAGGAYEQYF
TRBV29-1	TRBJ2-7	-	-	TGCAGCGTTGCCCCGGGTGGCGGAAACTACGAGCAGTACTTC	CSVAPGGGNYEQYF
TRBV18	TRBJ2-1	TRBD2	-	TGTGCCAGCTCACCACGAGTGTGGACTAGCGGGAGGGACAATGAGCAGTTCTTC	CASSPRVWTSGRDNEQFF
TRBV19	TRBJ1-5	TRBD1	once	TGTGCCAGTAGTATAAGAGAACAGGGGGCCCGACAGCCCCAGCATTTT	CASSIREQGARQPQHF
TRBV7-2	TRBJ1-5	-	-	TGTGCCAGCAGCTTAGAAGAGGGCCCCAATCAGCCCCAGCATTTT	CASSLEEGPNQPQHF
TRBV5-1	TRBJ2-1	TRBD2	-	TGCGCCAGCAGTAGACTAGCAAGGGATGAGCAGTTCTTC	CASSRLARDEQFF
TRBV2	TRBJ1-5	-	-	TGTGCCAGCAACAGGGAAGGGAGCAATCAGCCCCAGCATTTT	CASNREGSNQPQHF
TRBV3-1/TRBV3-2	TRBJ1-1	-	once	TGTGCCAGCATTGTTGCGGGAGCTTTCTTT	CASIVAGAFF
TRBV5-1	TRBJ2-5	-	-	TGCGCCAGCAGCTTTTTCCATGGGCCGCAAGAGACCCAGTACTTC	CASSFFHGPQETQYF
TRBV15	TRBJ2-7	TRBD2	-	TGTGCCACCAGCAGAGTCGGGAGGGCCGGCTCCTACGAGCAGTACTTC	CATSRVGRAGSYEQYF
TRBV19	TRBJ2-5	TRBD2	-	TGTGCCAGTAGTCGCGCCACGGGAGGGCCCGAGACCCAGTACTTC	CASSRATGGPETQYF
TRBV11-3	TRBJ2-1	TRBD1	-	TGTGCCAGCAGCCCCGGGCCCGGGACAGGTTACAATGAGCAGTTCTTC	CASSPGPGTGYNEQFF
TRBV5-1	TRBJ1-1	-	-	TGCGCCAGCAGCTTGTTGGGGCCAGCTAACACTGAAGCTTTCTTT	CASSLLGPANTEAFF
TRBV5-8	TRBJ2-3	-	-	TGTGCCAGCAGCTTGTACTTACGGAGTATCACAGATACGCAGTATTTT	CASSLYLRSITDTQYF
TRBV19	TRBJ2-1	TRBD2	-	TGTGCCAGTAGTGCCGCTAGCGGGAGTCCCCCAGAGATAAAGCAGTTCTTC	CASSAASGSPPEIKQFF
TRBV20-1	TRBJ1-1	-	-	TGCAGTGCTAGTCGGGGGGAGGAAGCTTTCTTT	CSASRGEEAFF